Listed here are 9 T cell receptor beta chains from one sample, sequenced in a study of graft-versus-host responses after intestinal transplantation. Some clones are missing from TCRdb's copy, which holds only in-frame ones; the method was immunoSEQ multiplex PCR. The sample includes 90,000 to 120,000 clones, approximately 86% of them seen just once. Their target antigens are unknown. Material: unstimulated CD4+ T cells sorted from spleen or lymph node cells, obtained before transplant. The receptor source for this set is a human donor who was the organ donor for an intestinal transplant.

This clone is a singleton in its sample. The V and J genes are TRBV19 and TRBJ1-2; D not certain. The CDR3 is 15 amino acids. The germline V gene encodes CDR1 LNHDA and CDR2 SQIVND (reference sequence). Between the trimmed V and J ends, which lost 4 bases and 3 bases, there was a span of 15 bases. The CDR3 DNA sequence: TGTGCCAGTAGTACTTCGGCCCGGCGGGACTATGGCTACACCTTC. Translation: CASSTSARRDYGYTF.

The V gene is TRBV27, the J gene TRBJ2-5, with 7 positions matching TRBD1. The J call may be in error: the DNA end matches TRBJ2-7 better. Germline CDR1 and CDR2: MNHEY and SMNVEV (reference sequence). The CDR3 has 15 residues. The CDR3, as DNA: TGTGCCAGCAGTTGGAGATCGGGACAGCAATACGAGCAGTACTTC. Translated, it gives CASSWRSGQQYEQYF.

The chain recombines TRBV11-2 with TRBJ2-3, with 11 positions matching TRBD2. V shed 5 bases, J shed 2 bases, and the junction held 9 bases outside the gene matches. The germline gives CDR1 SGHAT, CDR2 FQNNGV. This CDR3 contains 17 residues. CDR3 nucleotides: TGTGCCAGCAGCCTAACACTAGCGGGGGAAACCACAGATACGCAGTATTTT. It yields the protein CASSLTLAGETTDTQYF.

The genes are TRBV7-9 and TRBJ1-6; TRBD1 might be the D (5 bases). The CDR3 has 15 amino acids. Germline V gene lookup returns CDR1 SEHNR and CDR2 FQNEAQ (reference sequence). Trimming stripped 1 base from V and 9 bases from J, with 13 bases between. CDR3 DNA: TGTGCCAGCAGCTTAGTCGTCGGGGACCTTTCACCCCTCCACTTT. Its translation is CASSLVVGDLSPLHF.

A single count supports this clone. The gene calls are TRBV6-1 and TRBJ1-3; 10 bases agree with TRBD1. Looked up from germline, CDR1 is MNHNS and CDR2 is SASEGT. The CDR3 extends over 15 amino acids. V lost 6 bases to trimming and J lost 3 bases; unmatched junction nucleotides: 5. The CDR3 region is CASSLGTGDGNTIYF. The CDR3 DNA reads as TGTGCCAGCAGCCTGGGGACAGGGGATGGAAACACCATATATTTT.

V gene TRBV9 combines with J gene TRBJ1-1; 7 nucleotides match TRBD1. CDR3 size: 15 residues. The germline V gene has CDR1 SGDLS and CDR2 YYNGEE. With V trimmed by 0 bases and J by 3 bases, 5 bases remained unmatched. CDR3 in DNA: TGTGCCAGCAGCGTAGGTCCCAGGGGGGACACTGAAGCTTTCTTT. It specifies CASSVGPRGDTEAFF.

The V and J genes are TRBV7-2 and TRBJ1-1; no definite D call. The V end was cut by 0 bases, the J end by 0 bases, with 8 bases between. The CDR3 contains 15 residues. CDR1 and CDR2 from the germline V gene are SGHTA and FQGNSA. For the CDR3, the DNA is TGTGCCAGCAGCTTAGCTGGCTCGCTGAACACTGAAGCTTTCTTT. Translation: CASSLAGSLNTEAFF.

The V gene is TRBV6-1, the J gene TRBJ2-7; possibly TRBD1 for D (6 bases). Germline lookup yields CDR1 MNHNS and CDR2 SASEGT. The CDR3 is 12 amino acids. Trimming removed 8 bases from V and 3 bases from J, with 11 bases in between. CDR3 sequence: CASGGEGYEQYF. CDR3 DNA: TGTGCCAGCGGGGGCGAGGGCTACGAGCAGTACTTC.

This rearrangement joins TRBV5-4 to TRBJ1-1; a weak D match, TRBD1 (5 bases). CDR1 and CDR2 (germline): SGHNT, YYREEE (reference sequence). Between the trimmed V and J ends, which lost 0 bases and 6 bases, there was a span of 12 bases. CDR3 length: 14 residues. Here the CDR3 DNA reads TGTGCCAGCAGCTTGGGGGGACGGGGTTCTGAAGCTTTCTTT. It specifies CASSLGGRGSEAFF.